The sequence of this TCR beta chain was determined in a study of blood T cell repertoires in COVID-19. On the study more broadly: Whether acute or convalescent, the COVID-19 samples came from the United States, Italy and Spain.

For recovered donors of Cohort 3, there were two negative PCRs, clearance, or symptom resolution. The repertoire was sequenced with immunoSEQ multiplex PCR; TCRdb's copy has only in-frame clones and lacks some. The table shows approximately 160,000 clones, with roughly 84% occurring only once. This clonotype originated in a woman aged 45-59 years who had recovered from COVID-19. Sequencing was done on a sample of PBMCs or T cells enriched from blood (not recorded which).

For the CDR3, the DNA is TGTGCCAGCAGCCGGGACTTCTCCTACGAGCAGTACTTC. Translating gives CASSRDFSYEQYF. The chain links TRBV11-2 to TRBJ2-7; perhaps TRBD2 as D (6 bases). This CDR3 is 13 amino acids long. The V and J ends lost 5 bases and 0 bases respectively, with 8 bases between them. Germline CDR1 reads SGHAT; CDR2 reads FQNNGV.